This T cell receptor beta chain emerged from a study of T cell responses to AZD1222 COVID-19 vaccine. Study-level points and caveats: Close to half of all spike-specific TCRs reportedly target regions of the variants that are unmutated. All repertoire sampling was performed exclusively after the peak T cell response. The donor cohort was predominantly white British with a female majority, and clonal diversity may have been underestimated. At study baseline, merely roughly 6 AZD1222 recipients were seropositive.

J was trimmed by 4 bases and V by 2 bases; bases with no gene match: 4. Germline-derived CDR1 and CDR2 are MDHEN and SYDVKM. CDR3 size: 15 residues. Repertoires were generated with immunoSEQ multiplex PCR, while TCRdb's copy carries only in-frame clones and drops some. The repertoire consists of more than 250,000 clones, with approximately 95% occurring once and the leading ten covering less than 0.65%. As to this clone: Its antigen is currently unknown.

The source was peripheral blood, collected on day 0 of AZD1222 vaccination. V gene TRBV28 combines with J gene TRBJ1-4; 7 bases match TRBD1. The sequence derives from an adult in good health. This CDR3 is CASSLTGQLNEKLFF. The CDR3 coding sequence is TGTGCCAGCAGTTTAACGGGACAGCTTAATGAAAAACTGTTTTTT.